Listed here are 5 T cell receptor beta chains from one sample, sequenced in a study of control samples from healthy donors and cancer patients. The protocol was immunoSEQ multiplex PCR, while the TCRdb copy is restricted to in-frame clones and leaves out a portion. Of under 85,000 clones in the sample, 84% were seen once. The sample taken for sequencing was PBMCs. The origin of the receptors is a man in his sixties with head and neck cancer.

This chain links TRBV4-1 with TRBJ1-2; 7 positions match TRBD1. The CDR3 is 16 residues long. Per the germline V gene, CDR1 is MGHRA and CDR2 is YSYEKL. The V and J ends lost 3 bases and 8 bases, in that order; junction bases with no gene match: 15. CDR3 bases: TGCGCCAGCAGCCAGGATAGGACAGGCTACCGGGGAGGCTACACCTTC. Its translation: CASSQDRTGYRGGYTF.

In its sample, this clone was seen once. This rearrangement joins TRBV5-1 to TRBJ1-1, with D possibly TRBD1 on 5 matching bases. The germline V gene encodes CDR1 SGHRS and CDR2 YFSETQ. The CDR3 totals 14 residues. Deletions cut 0 bases from V and 6 bases from J, with 12 bases between. The CDR3 reads CASSLGGGGAEAFF. The CDR3, as DNA: TGCGCCAGCAGCTTGGGTGGGGGAGGTGCTGAAGCTTTCTTT.

V gene TRBV27 combines with J gene TRBJ1-6; D is unresolved. This CDR3 has 12 residues. The germline V and J ends were trimmed by 3 bases and 6 bases, with 3 bases remaining between them. Germline CDR1 is MNHEY and CDR2 is SMNVEV (reference sequence). The CDR3 bases are TGTGCCAGCAGTTTGGGTAATTCACCCCTCCACTTT. Encoded protein: CASSLGNSPLHF.

The gene calls are TRBV9 and TRBJ2-2; D possibly uses TRBD1 or TRBD2 (5 bases each). V dropped 3 bases and J dropped 4 bases, with 13 bases sitting between them. The CDR3 consists of 15 residues. Germline V gene sequence: CDR1 SGDLS, CDR2 YYNGEE. The CDR3 loop is CASSERPGTTGELFF. CDR3 nucleotide sequence: TGTGCCAGCAGCGAGAGACCCGGGACCACCGGGGAGCTGTTTTTT.

The chain links TRBV3-1 (or the pseudogene TRBV3-2) to TRBJ1-1, with a possible D match to TRBD1 (5 bases). Germline CDR1 and CDR2: LGHDT and YNNKEL (reference sequence). The CDR3 has 16 amino acids. V shed 4 bases and J shed 1 base, with 16 bases lying between them. The CDR3 sequence: CASSPGRDRGNTEAFF. The DNA of the CDR3 is TGTGCCAGCAGCCCAGGCCGGGACCGGGGGAACACTGAAGCTTTCTTT.